Below are 32 T cell receptor beta chains sequenced from a single sample in a study of CD8 T cells in ankylosing spondylitis (dated by TCRdb to the late 2010s). The library came from 5' RACE. The instrument was an Illumina HiSeq 2500. TCRdb ran its own pipeline on the public reads, namely fastp trimming at Q25 and MiXCR clone calling, and kept in-frame beta chains. Rows are combined by CDR3 protein, so each entry shows the most common genes and DNA. The sample table lists just over 300,000 distinct CDR3 sequences, about a fifth of them with a count of one. The ten largest clones take up about 3.5% of the sample. The source material was blood, either unsorted or a sorted T cell fraction (not recorded which). Source of these receptors: a female donor with ankylosing spondylitis or in good health (not recorded which).

This clonotype was seen a few times. The chain recombines TRBV2 with TRBJ1-1; D not resolved. The germline V gene encodes CDR1 SNHLY and CDR2 FYNNEI. The CDR3 has 13 residues. Trimming pared 0 bases from V and 7 bases from J, leaving 9 bases between. CDR3 sequence reads: CASSEARAGEAFF. The CDR3 region has the DNA TGTGCCAGCAGTGAAGCGCGAGCAGGTGAAGCTTTCTTT.

J is TRBJ1-2 and V is TRBV7-9, with D uncertain. V lost 5 bases, J lost 1 base, and 17 bases lay in between. Germline CDR1 SEHNR, CDR2 FQNEAQ (reference sequence). The CDR3 has 16 amino acids. CDR3 sequence (DNA): TGTGCCAGCAGCGCCCGAGGAGGGAGCCTTAACTATGGCTACACCTTC. Residues: CASSARGGSLNYGYTF.

This clonotype was seen more than once but under ten times. This rearrangement joins TRBV6-2 or TRBV6-3 to TRBJ1-1; 7 bases line up with TRBD1. The length of the CDR3 is 13 residues. J gave up 5 bases and V 5 bases, and 5 bases lay outside the gene matches. The V gene's germline CDR1 is MNHEY and CDR2 SVGEGT. The CDR3 region is CASSAQGQTEAFF. CDR3 in DNA: TGTGCCAGCAGTGCACAGGGGCAGACTGAAGCTTTCTTT.

The J gene is TRBJ2-2, the V gene TRBV9; 7 bases agree with TRBD1. The germline gives CDR1 SGDLS, CDR2 YYNGEE. This CDR3 has 14 amino acids. V shed 4 bases and J 4 bases; nucleotides not matched to a gene: 4. CDR3 amino acids: CASSKGQLTGELFF. CDR3 coding DNA: TGTGCCAGCAGCAAGGGACAGCTCACCGGGGAGCTGTTTTTT.

Written as DNA, the CDR3 is TGTGCCAGCCAAAATACGGGACTAGCGGGGTCCTATGAGCAGTTCTTC. Translating it yields CASQNTGLAGSYEQFF. V and J are TRBV6-1 and TRBJ2-1; 13 bases line up with TRBD2. This CDR3 is 16 amino acids long. The trim removed 8 bases at V and 8 bases at J, leaving 12 bases unmatched. Germline CDR1 MNHNS, CDR2 SASEGT.

The chain combines TRBV20-1 with TRBJ2-3, with D perhaps TRBD2 (5 bases). Germline V gene lookup returns CDR1 DFQATT and CDR2 SNEGSKA (reference sequence). V was clipped by 6 bases and J by 4 bases, with 20 bases between them. CDR3 length: 15 residues. The chain's CDR3 is CSAPPRLAPADTQYF. CDR3 nucleotides: TGCAGTGCCCCACCCAGGCTAGCTCCGGCAGATACGCAGTATTTT.

This chain links TRBV5-1 with TRBJ2-7, with D possibly TRBD1 on 6 matching bases. Germline V gives CDR1 SGHRS, CDR2 YFSETQ. CDR3 length equals 13 residues. V was clipped by 3 bases and J by 0 bases, with 7 bases between them. CDR3 amino acids: CASSWDTSYEQYF. The CDR3 coding sequence is TGCGCCAGCAGCTGGGACACCTCCTACGAGCAGTACTTC.

The CDR3 protein is CSARMTGAGELFF. CDR3 in DNA: TGCAGTGCTAGAATGACAGGGGCCGGGGAGCTGTTTTTT. The chain uses TRBV20-1 and TRBJ2-2; the match to TRBD1 covers 8 bases. With 2 bases clipped from V and 6 bases from J, the junction kept 2 bases outside the gene matches. This CDR3 is 13 amino acids long. Germline V gives CDR1 DFQATT, CDR2 SNEGSKA (reference sequence).

This clonotype was seen only a few times. J is TRBJ2-4 and V is TRBV23-1, with a possible D match to TRBD2 (6 bases). TRBV23-1 is annotated as an ORF whose role is uncertain. CDR3 length: 15 amino acids. Trimming left V 9 bases short and J 10 bases short, with 25 bases between. CDR3 sequence: CASPRRRDGRWIQYF. The CDR3 nucleotides are TGCGCCAGTCCTAGACGGCGGGACGGCAGATGGATTCAGTACTTC.

A few counts support this clonotype. The chain joins TRBV7-2 to TRBJ2-3; D is undetermined. Trimming took 9 bases from V and 2 from J, leaving 18 bases between them. Germline V gene lookup returns CDR1 SGHTA and CDR2 FQGNSA. This CDR3 is 15 amino acids long. The CDR3 here is CASSRWAKSTDTQYF. In DNA, the CDR3 is TGTGCCAGTTCTCGATGGGCTAAGTCCACAGATACGCAGTATTTT.

The rearrangement joins TRBV9 to TRBJ2-5; TRBD1 matches at 7 bases. V was clipped by 3 bases and J by 6 bases; unmatched bases: 11. This CDR3 has 15 residues. Germline V lookup: CDR1 SGDLS, CDR2 YYNGEE. The CDR3: CASSARTGYEQTQYF. As DNA, the CDR3 is TGTGCCAGCAGCGCCCGGACAGGTTATGAGCAGACCCAGTACTTC.

The table lists this clonotype with a few counts. The chain couples TRBV20-1 to TRBJ1-5, with D hard to call. Per germline, CDR1 DFQATT and CDR2 SNEGSKA (reference sequence). The CDR3 loop spans 12 amino acids. Trimming removed 2 bases at V and 5 bases at J, with 7 bases between. The chain's CDR3 is CSARRRDQPQHF. CDR3 DNA: TGCAGTGCTAGACGGAGGGATCAGCCCCAGCATTTT.

The rearrangement uses TRBV20-1 and TRBJ2-2, with no clear D. The CDR3 contains 13 residues. V gave up 5 bases and J gave up 7 bases, with 14 bases separating them. Looked up from germline, CDR1 is DFQATT and CDR2 is SNEGSKA (reference sequence). CDR3 amino acids: CSAGPRTVGELFF. CDR3 nucleotide sequence: TGCAGTGCTGGCCCCAGGACGGTCGGGGAGCTGTTTTTT.

This clonotype has just a few counts. The J gene is TRBJ2-2, the V gene TRBV6-5; D is ambiguous. This CDR3 is 12 amino acids long. The V gene lost 2 bases and the J gene lost 8 bases, with 6 bases spanning the gap. Germline values: CDR1 MNHEY, CDR2 SVGAGI. CDR3 sequence: CASSYVGGELFF. CDR3 in DNA: TGTGCCAGCAGTTACGTAGGGGGGGAGCTGTTTTTT.

This clonotype was seen at least ten times. The rearrangement joins TRBV12-3 or TRBV12-4 to TRBJ1-5; 7 bases map to TRBD1. This CDR3 is 11 amino acids long. The junction had 1 base not matched to a gene; V was cut back by 5 bases and J by 9 bases. The CDR3 protein is CASSPGGPQHF. In DNA form, the CDR3 reads TGTGCCAGCAGTCCAGGGGGGCCCCAGCATTTT.

The V and J genes are TRBV5-1 and TRBJ2-1; D call uncertain. The length of the CDR3 is 15 residues. The ends were cut back, 6 bases at V and 5 bases at J, with 18 bases in the middle. Germline V gene data show CDR1 as SGHRS and CDR2 as YFSETQ. DNA of the CDR3: TGCGCCAGCACGCCCAATTCTCTCCTGAACAATGAGCAGTTCTTC. Translated: CASTPNSLLNNEQFF.

In this sample, this clonotype turned up a few times. The genes are TRBV6-5 and TRBJ1-1, with D uncertain. The V gene's germline CDR1 is MNHEY and CDR2 SVGAGI. CDR3 length equals 15 residues. Trimming left V 0 bases short and J 3 bases short, with 11 bases between. CDR3 DNA sequence: TGTGCCAGCAGTTACTCTTCCGGGGTGGACACTGAAGCTTTCTTT. This gives the protein CASSYSSGVDTEAFF.

This clonotype was detected only a few times. This chain connects TRBV20-1 to TRBJ2-3; TRBD2 agrees at 9 bases. This CDR3 is 15 amino acids long. Germline CDR1 is DFQATT and CDR2 is SNEGSKA (reference sequence). The V gene end was trimmed by 3 bases and the J gene end by 2 bases; junction bases not matched to a gene: 6. The DNA for the CDR3 is TGCAGTGCTAGTTGGCTAGCGGGACCCACAGATACGCAGTATTTT. Encoded protein: CSASWLAGPTDTQYF.

The rearrangement links TRBV7-2 to TRBJ2-1; 12 bases agree with TRBD2. The V gene's germline CDR1 is SGHTA and CDR2 FQGNSA. V dropped 5 bases and J dropped 9; count of bases not matched to a gene: 14. CDR3 length: 17 residues. The CDR3 spells CASSPIGLAGGKGEQFF. DNA of the CDR3: TGTGCCAGCAGCCCTATCGGGCTAGCGGGAGGGAAGGGTGAGCAGTTCTTC.

The table lists this clonotype with many counts. The chain joins TRBV7-2 to TRBJ2-3, with unresolved D. Looked up from germline, CDR1 is SGHTA and CDR2 is FQGNSA. The CDR3 contains 14 residues. Deletions cut 3 bases from V and 0 bases from J, with 7 bases between. The CDR3 spells CASSLTRSTDTQYF. CDR3 coding DNA: TGTGCCAGCAGCTTGACGCGAAGCACAGATACGCAGTATTTT.

The chain is built from TRBV20-1 and TRBJ1-1; unclear D gene. V was trimmed by 1 base and J by 9 bases, leaving 24 bases between them. The CDR3 runs to 16 residues. CDR1 and CDR2 from the germline V gene are DFQATT and SNEGSKA (reference sequence). The CDR3 sequence is CSARVLPSKTRGKAFF. Here the CDR3 DNA reads TGCAGTGCTAGAGTCCTCCCCTCGAAGACCCGTGGAAAAGCTTTCTTT.

DNA for the CDR3: TGCAGTGCTAGAGATAGCGGGAGGGCCGTGGACGAGCAGTACTTC. Protein: CSARDSGRAVDEQYF. The chain uses TRBV20-1 and TRBJ2-7; 11 bases align to TRBD2. The J segment lost 5 bases and the V segment lost 0 bases, leaving 6 bases of the junction unmatched. This CDR3 spans 15 amino acids. Germline CDR1 is DFQATT and CDR2 is SNEGSKA (reference sequence).

This sequence joins TRBV20-1 and TRBJ2-2; 9 bases align to TRBD2. Germline values: CDR1 DFQATT, CDR2 SNEGSKA (reference sequence). Unmatched junction bases numbered 5, after V lost 5 bases and J lost 7 bases. The CDR3 spans 13 residues. The CDR3 is CSAGGRADGELFF. The CDR3 DNA sequence: TGCAGTGCTGGCGGGAGGGCCGACGGGGAGCTGTTTTTT.

This clonotype was seen ten or more times. The chain links TRBV29-1 to TRBJ1-1; D is ambiguous. The germline V gene encodes CDR1 SQVTM and CDR2 ANQGSEA. This CDR3 has 13 residues. V lost 4 bases, J lost 5 bases, and 14 bases lay in between. The CDR3 loop is CSVGSRLETEAFF. CDR3 DNA: TGCAGCGTTGGATCTAGGTTGGAAACTGAAGCTTTCTTT.

This clonotype was counted many times. The V gene is TRBV20-1, the J gene TRBJ2-3, with 7 bases identical to TRBD2. The CDR3 consists of 13 residues. Germline lookup yields CDR1 DFQATT and CDR2 SNEGSKA (reference sequence). V was pared by 1 base and J by 5 bases, with 3 bases of the junction left unmatched. The CDR3, as DNA: TGCAGTGCTAGAGGGGGGGGTAGAGATACGCAGTATTTT. It yields the protein CSARGGGRDTQYF.

This chain uses TRBV20-1 with TRBJ2-1; TRBD2 matches at 8 bases. Germline V gene data show CDR1 as DFQATT and CDR2 as SNEGSKA (reference sequence). J was trimmed by 4 bases and V by 3 bases; bases with no gene match: 8. The CDR3 is 15 amino acids. The CDR3 spells CSARPSGRTYNEQFF. The CDR3 coding sequence is TGCAGTGCTAGGCCCAGCGGGAGAACGTACAATGAGCAGTTCTTC.

This clonotype was detected only a few times. The chain carries TRBV5-6 and TRBJ2-3; 8 positions match TRBD2. V shed 4 bases and J 3 bases; nucleotides not matched to a gene: 4. Germline V gene data show CDR1 as SGHDT and CDR2 as YYEEEE. The CDR3 loop spans 14 amino acids. Written as DNA, the CDR3 is TGTGCCAGCAGCCTTAGCGGGATTACAGATACGCAGTATTTT. Encoded protein: CASSLSGITDTQYF.

The rearrangement links TRBV4-3 to TRBJ2-6; D is perhaps TRBD1 (6 bases). This CDR3 has 16 amino acids. Looked up from germline, CDR1 is LGHNA and CDR2 is YSLEER. Trimming shortened V by 4 bases and J by 0 bases, and 10 bases separated the two germline ends. The CDR3 DNA is TGCGCCAGCAGCCCCCGGGACACCTCTGGGGCCAACGTCCTGACTTTC. Translating gives CASSPRDTSGANVLTF.

The chain recombines TRBV6-1 with TRBJ2-7; 8 bases are a match to TRBD2. The CDR3 runs 15 residues. Trimming removed 6 bases from V and 1 base from J; junction bases left unmatched: 8. Germline lookup yields CDR1 MNHNS and CDR2 SASEGT. The CDR3 nucleotides read TGTGCCAGCAGGGGTACCGGGGGGGGTTCCTACGAGCAGTACTTC. It is translated as CASRGTGGGSYEQYF.

The chain links TRBV20-1 to TRBJ2-3, with 8 bases identical to TRBD2. Germline CDR1 reads DFQATT; CDR2 reads SNEGSKA (reference sequence). V trimming: 3 bases; J trimming: 6 bases; junction bases outside the gene matches: 14. The CDR3 totals 16 residues. CDR3 DNA sequence: TGCAGTGCTAGTAATCGGCGAGCGGGAGTGGCGGATACGCAGTATTTT. Its protein product is CSASNRRAGVADTQYF.

The chain couples TRBV11-2 to TRBJ2-3; unclear D gene. This CDR3 has 12 amino acids. CDR1 and CDR2 from the germline V gene are SGHAT and FQNNGV. Between the trimmed V and J ends, which lost 4 bases and 5 bases, there was a span of 7 bases. CDR3 sequence reads: CASSWALDTQYF. The CDR3 nucleotides are TGTGCCAGCAGCTGGGCCTTAGATACGCAGTATTTT.

This clonotype was seen many times. DNA for the CDR3: TGTGCCACCAGCAGAGATTCAATCGGCTCCTACGAGCAGTACTTC. Its translation: CATSRDSIGSYEQYF. The V gene is TRBV15, the J gene TRBJ2-7; unclear D gene. V lost 0 bases to trimming and J lost 0 bases, with 9 bases between them. The CDR3 is made up of 15 amino acids. Germline V gene sequence: CDR1 LNHNV, CDR2 YYDKDF (reference sequence). Based on the CDR3 plus reference TRBV15 and TRBJ2-7, the full variable domain is DAMVIQNPRYQVTQFGKPVTLSCSQTLNHNVMYWYQQKSSQAPKLLFHYYDKDFNNEADTPDNFQSRRPNTSFCFLDIRSPGLGDTAMYLCATSRDSIGSYEQYFGPGTRLTVT.